A single sample is the source of the 2 T cell receptor beta chains below, sequenced in a study of blood T cells in healthy people across ages. Alongside a J-beta primer mix, a sample-barcoded 5' primer served in a second PCR lasting roughly 7 to 11 cycles. TCRdb re-called the 5' RACE reads through MiXCR, storing one row per CDR3 protein. This table has about 670,000 distinct CDR3 sequences, around 50% appearing once. The sample taken for sequencing was blood. The receptor set was obtained from a woman older than 75 in good health.

There are a few counts of this clonotype. The rearrangement links TRBV27 to TRBJ2-7, with TRBD2 as a possible D gene (5 bases). Deletions cut 3 bases from V and 3 bases from J, with 12 bases between. The CDR3 is 14 amino acids. CDR1 MNHEY and CDR2 SMNVEV come from the germline V gene (reference sequence). CDR3 region: CASSFNEGSYEQYF. The CDR3 DNA reads as TGTGCCAGCAGTTTTAATGAGGGTAGCTACGAGCAGTACTTC.

This clonotype showed up many times. The rearrangement links TRBV28 to TRBJ1-6, with D possibly matching TRBD1 (5 bases). V was cut by 5 bases and J by 7 bases, with 18 bases left in between. The CDR3 covers 16 residues. Germline V gives CDR1 MDHEN, CDR2 SYDVKM. CDR3 DNA: TGTGCCAGCAGTACCCATACCGGGACGGAGAATTCACCCCTCCACTTT. As protein: CASSTHTGTENSPLHF. Based on the CDR3 plus reference TRBV28 and TRBJ1-6, the full variable domain is DVKVTQSSRYLVKRTGEKVFLECVQDMDHENMFWYRQDPGLGLRLIYFSYDVKMKEKGDIPEGYSVSREKKERFSLILESASTNQTSMYLCASSTHTGTENSPLHFGNGTRLTVT.